Following are 21 T cell receptor beta chains from one sample sequenced in a study of T cell repertoires in cytomegalovirus infection. For these receptors, no antigen is known. TCRdb independently ran MiXCR on the reads; one entry per CDR3 protein. Among approximately 910,000 distinct CDR3 sequences, around 32% were seen once, and the ten largest hold roughly 13%. The sequencing used cultured CD8+ T cells from PBMCs, collected from culture after CMV antigen stimulation. All receptors come from a human donor in good health (CMV status not recorded). Some clones in this sample may be carry-over from other donors' samples.

This clonotype came up a few times. This chain uses TRBV10-3 with TRBJ2-1, with D perhaps matching TRBD1 (6 bases). V lost 0 bases, J lost 4 bases, and 13 bases lay in between. This CDR3 has 16 residues. CDR1 is ENHRY, CDR2 SYGVKD, per germline. CDR3 amino acids: CAISESLRTDYNEQFF. CDR3 nucleotides: TGTGCCATCAGTGAGTCTCTCAGGACAGATTACAATGAGCAGTTCTTC.

The chain links TRBV20-1 to TRBJ2-7; D is possibly TRBD1 (5 bases). Trimming left V 5 bases short and J 0 bases short, with 11 bases between. There are 13 residues in the CDR3. Germline CDR1 is DFQATT and CDR2 is SNEGSKA (reference sequence). The CDR3 here is CSARQRSSYEQYV. The CDR3 nucleotides are TGCAGTGCTCGACAGAGGAGCTCCTACGAGCAGTACGTC.

This clonotype was recorded only once. This chain links TRBV4-2 with TRBJ1-1; TRBD1 agrees at 11 bases. The CDR3 is made up of 15 amino acids. Per the germline V gene, CDR1 is LGHNA and CDR2 is YNFKEQ. V was pared by 4 bases and J by 10 bases, with 11 bases of the junction left unmatched. CDR3 coding DNA: TGTGCCAGCAGCCTCTCCGGGACAGGGGGTGGACTAGCTTTCTTT. Translating gives CASSLSGTGGGLAFF.

This clonotype was seen a handful of times. V and J are TRBV6-1 and TRBJ2-2, with no clear D. The germline gives CDR1 MNHNS, CDR2 SASEGT. The V end lost 6 bases, the J end lost 2 bases, and 16 bases lay between the germline ends. This CDR3 is built from 16 residues. The CDR3 loop is CASSPDHPSNTGELFF. The DNA for the CDR3 is TGTGCCAGCAGCCCCGACCATCCTTCAAACACCGGGGAGCTGTTTTTT.

This clonotype occurred once. The rearrangement links TRBV6-6 to TRBJ2-3, with TRBD1 matching over 12 bases. The CDR3 covers 16 residues. Germline assignment: CDR1 MNHNY and CDR2 SVGAGI (reference sequence). Trimming at V came to 2 bases and at J to 6 bases, leaving 6 bases not matched to a gene. The CDR3 DNA sequence: TGTGCCAGCAGTTACCGGGGACAGGGGGCGTCGGATACGCAGTATTTT. This gives the protein CASSYRGQGASDTQYF.

The chain carries TRBV14 and TRBJ1-2, with D hard to call. Germline V gene lookup returns CDR1 SGHDN and CDR2 FVKESK. The V end was cut by 8 bases, the J end by 5 bases, with 12 bases between. The CDR3 is made up of 12 amino acids. CDR3 sequence reads: CASGGTEYGYTF. Written as DNA, the CDR3 is TGTGCCAGCGGAGGAACCGAGTATGGCTACACCTTC.

This clonotype has just a few counts. The V call is TRBV7-6, the J call TRBJ1-1; no firm D call. Germline-derived CDR1 and CDR2 are SGHVS and FNYEAQ. Deletions cut 5 bases from V and 5 bases from J, with 15 bases between. The CDR3 covers 14 residues. The DNA of the CDR3 is TGTGCCAGCAGCCGGGCGGGGTCGAAGACTGAAGCTTTCTTT. It encodes CASSRAGSKTEAFF.

A note on this clonotype: Mismatch with germline at one junction end may stem from a read error. J is TRBJ2-2 and V is TRBV6-4, with 7 bases lining up with TRBD2. CDR3 size: 16 residues. Looked up from germline, CDR1 is MRHNA and CDR2 is SNTAGT. This CDR3 is CASSDPLTGGTGKLFF. CDR3 sequence (DNA): TGTGCCAGCAGTGATCCCCTAACGGGGGGAACCGGGAAGCTGTTTTTT.

The sample holds a few counts of this clonotype. The chain carries TRBV28 and TRBJ2-5, with 7 bases identical to TRBD1. The CDR3 is 16 amino acids. The V segment lost 3 bases and the J segment 1 base; nucleotides outside the gene matches: 8. Germline V gives CDR1 MDHEN, CDR2 SYDVKM. CDR3 sequence: CASSFKGATSQETQYF. In nucleotides, the CDR3 is TGTGCCAGCAGTTTCAAGGGGGCCACTTCCCAAGAGACCCAGTACTTC.

This clonotype was counted only a few times. The gene calls are TRBV29-1 and TRBJ2-1; D not resolved. The CDR3 contains 14 residues. V was trimmed by 3 bases and J by 4 bases, leaving 13 bases between them. Looked up from germline, CDR1 is SQVTM and CDR2 is ANQGSEA. The CDR3 protein is CSVDSETDYNEQFF. CDR3 DNA: TGCAGCGTTGATAGTGAGACGGATTACAATGAGCAGTTCTTC.

This clonotype was detected a few times. V gene TRBV19 combines with J gene TRBJ1-5; no reliable D call. Trimming removed 5 bases from V and 2 bases from J, with 13 bases in between. The V gene's germline CDR1 is LNHDA and CDR2 SQIVND (reference sequence). The CDR3 covers 15 residues. The CDR3 coding sequence is TGTGCCAGTAGTCTAGTAACCCCGGGCAATCAGCCCCAGCATTTT. This sequence encodes CASSLVTPGNQPQHF.

The J gene is TRBJ1-5, the V gene TRBV6-2 or TRBV6-3, with 8 bases matching TRBD1. The CDR3 runs 14 residues. Unmatched junction bases numbered 7, after V lost 6 bases and J lost 6 bases. Per germline, CDR1 MNHEY and CDR2 SVGEGT. The CDR3 region is CASRPGQGIQPQHF. DNA of the CDR3: TGTGCCAGCAGACCCGGACAGGGAATTCAGCCCCAGCATTTT.

This sequence joins TRBV12-3 or TRBV12-4 and TRBJ2-7, with D perhaps being TRBD1 or TRBD2 (5 bases each). There are 13 residues in the CDR3. V lost 7 bases, J lost 3 bases, and 13 bases lay in between. The CDR3 DNA reads as TGTGCCAGCACCCTTACTGGGGGCTACGAGCAGTACTTC. Amino acids: CASTLTGGYEQYF.

The chain couples TRBV24-1 to TRBJ2-5, with D hard to call. Trimming removed 3 bases from V and 7 bases from J, with 14 bases in between. Germline CDR1 reads KGHDR; CDR2 reads SFDVKD. This CDR3 region has 14 residues. CDR3 sequence reads: CATSDLGLSGTQYF. CDR3 DNA: TGTGCCACCAGTGATCTCGGGCTTTCGGGGACCCAGTACTTC.

The table lists this clonotype with many counts. The chain recombines TRBV7-8 with TRBJ2-7; possibly TRBD1 or TRBD2 for D (5 bases each). V was trimmed by 2 bases and J by 4 bases, leaving 15 bases between them. This CDR3 is 15 amino acids long. Germline lookup yields CDR1 SGHVS and CDR2 FQNEAQ. This chain's CDR3 is CASSLRGQLPYEQYF. For the CDR3, the DNA is TGTGCCAGCAGCTTACGGGGCCAGTTGCCTTACGAGCAGTACTTC.

This clonotype was detected a few times. The rearrangement links TRBV27 to TRBJ1-1; 9 positions agree with TRBD1. Trimming cost V 5 bases and J 5 bases; bases outside gene matches: 6. CDR1 is MNHEY and CDR2 is SMNVEV in the germline V gene (reference sequence). The CDR3 has 14 amino acids. In nucleotides, the CDR3 is TGTGCCAGCAGTATAGGGACAGGGCCTACTGAAGCTTTCTTT. It specifies CASSIGTGPTEAFF.

This clonotype was observed a single time. J is TRBJ2-7 and V is TRBV5-6; 8 bases agree with TRBD1. Trimming removed 0 bases from V and 3 bases from J; junction bases left unmatched: 5. CDR1 is SGHDT, CDR2 YYEEEE, per germline. The CDR3 spans 15 residues. CDR3 DNA sequence: TGTGCCAGCAGCTTGGGACAGGGGTCCCTCTACGAGCAGTACGTC. This codes for CASSLGQGSLYEQYV.

The V gene is TRBV28, the J gene TRBJ2-1, with 11 bases identical to TRBD2. The CDR3 runs to 18 residues. The germline V gene encodes CDR1 MDHEN and CDR2 SYDVKM. The junction had 16 bases not matched to a gene; V was cut back by 8 bases and J by 4 bases. CDR3 nucleotides: TGTGCCAGCTGTCCTCCTCCGGGACTAGCGGACTCGTACAATGAGCAGTTCTTC. Encoded protein: CASCPPPGLADSYNEQFF.

This clonotype was observed a handful of times. The chain is built from TRBV7-3 and TRBJ2-2; D gene uncertain. Trimming stripped 7 bases from V and 3 bases from J, with 6 bases between. CDR3 length: 12 residues. Germline V gene data show CDR1 as SGHTA and CDR2 as FQGTGA. The chain's CDR3 is CASIGDTGELFF. The CDR3 DNA reads as TGTGCCAGCATCGGAGACACCGGGGAGCTGTTTTTT. The entire variable domain, with the rest obtained from reference TRBV7-3 and TRBJ2-2, is as follows: GAGVSQTPSNKVTEKGKYVELRCDPISGHTALYWYRQSLGQGPEFLIYFQGTGAADDSGLPNDRFFAVRPEGSVSTLKIQRTERGDSAVYLCASIGDTGELFFGEGSRLTVL.

This clonotype was seen a handful of times. The chain is built from TRBV7-6 and TRBJ2-2; a possible D gene is TRBD1 (7 bases). The germline V gene encodes CDR1 SGHVS and CDR2 FNYEAQ. V was cut by 5 bases and J by 3 bases, with 22 bases left in between. The CDR3 runs 18 residues. CDR3 in amino acids: CASSDLDREAIDTGELFF. The CDR3 DNA follows: TGTGCCAGCAGCGATCTCGACAGGGAGGCGATAGACACCGGGGAGCTGTTTTTT.

With respect to this clonotype: Germline is not matched at one junction end, which may reflect a read error. This chain links TRBV7-9 with TRBJ2-6, with 7 bases that match TRBD2. This CDR3 is built from 14 residues. Germline V gene lookup returns CDR1 SEHNR and CDR2 FQNEAQ (reference sequence). The CDR3 bases are TGTGTGTCCGAGGGGAGGGCTGGGGCCAACTTCCTGACTTTC. The encoded protein is CVSEGRAGANFLTF.